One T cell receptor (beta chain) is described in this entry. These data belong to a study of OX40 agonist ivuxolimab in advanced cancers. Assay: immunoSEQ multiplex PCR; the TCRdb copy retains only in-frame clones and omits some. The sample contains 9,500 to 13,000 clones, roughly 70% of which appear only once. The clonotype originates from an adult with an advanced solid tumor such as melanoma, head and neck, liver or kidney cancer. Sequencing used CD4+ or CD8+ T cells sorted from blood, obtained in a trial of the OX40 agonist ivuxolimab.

CDR3 residues: CASSESAGGTDTQYF. The CDR3, as DNA: TGTGCCAGCAGTGAATCCGCGGGAGGCACAGATACGCAGTATTTT. The chain employs TRBV6-1 and TRBJ2-3; 7 bases are a match to TRBD2. J lost 1 base, V lost 2 bases, and 3 bases had no gene match. CDR1 and CDR2 (germline): MNHNS, SASEGT. This CDR3 is built from 15 residues.